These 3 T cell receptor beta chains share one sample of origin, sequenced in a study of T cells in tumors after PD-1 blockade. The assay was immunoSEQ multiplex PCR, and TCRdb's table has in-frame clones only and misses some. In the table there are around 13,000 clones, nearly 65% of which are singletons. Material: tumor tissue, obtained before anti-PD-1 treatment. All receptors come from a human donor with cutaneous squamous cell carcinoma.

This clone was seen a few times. The chain's CDR3 is CASSPPGLPSGAAFSGNTIYF. CDR3 nucleotide sequence: TGTGCCAGCTCACCACCGGGGCTCCCATCGGGGGCAGCATTCTCTGGAAACACCATATATTTT. The V gene is TRBV18, the J gene TRBJ1-3; TRBD1 is a possible D gene (6 bases). Germline V gene lookup returns CDR1 KGHSH and CDR2 LQKENI. The CDR3 totals 21 residues. V lost 0 bases and J lost 0, with 24 bases in between.

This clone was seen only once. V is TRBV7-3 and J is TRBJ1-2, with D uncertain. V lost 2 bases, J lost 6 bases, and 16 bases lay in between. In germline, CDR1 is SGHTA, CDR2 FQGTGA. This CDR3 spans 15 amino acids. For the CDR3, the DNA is TGTGCCAGCAGCTTAGGTAGAGGAGTGTTGGATGGCTACACCTTC. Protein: CASSLGRGVLDGYTF.

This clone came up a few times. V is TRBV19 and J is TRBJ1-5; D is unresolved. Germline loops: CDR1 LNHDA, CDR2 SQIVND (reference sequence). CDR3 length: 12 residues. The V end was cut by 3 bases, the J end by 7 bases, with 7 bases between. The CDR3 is CASSIQRQPQHF. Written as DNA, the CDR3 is TGTGCCAGTAGTATTCAGAGGCAGCCCCAGCATTTT.